The 12 T cell receptor beta chains below all came from one sample that was sequenced in a study of blood T cell repertoires in COVID-19. Sequencing used immunoSEQ multiplex PCR; TCRdb keeps in-frame clones, though not all of them. Here the sample spans roughly 210,000 clones, around four fifths being singletons. The sample consisted of peripheral blood. These receptors were obtained from an elderly woman with COVID-19, enrolled during active disease.

V and J are TRBV3-1 (or the pseudogene TRBV3-2) and TRBJ1-2; TRBD1 might be the D (5 bases). This CDR3 has 14 residues. V lost 4 bases, J lost 5 bases, and 14 bases lay in between. Germline V lookup: CDR1 LGHDT, CDR2 YNNKEL (reference sequence). In DNA, the CDR3 is TGTGCCAGCAGCCCGGACCAGGGTGGGTATGGCTACACCTTC. It codes for CASSPDQGGYGYTF.

This clone was detected a few times. This sequence joins TRBV6-5 and TRBJ2-2; possibly TRBD2 for D (5 bases). Trimming cost V 10 bases and J 4 bases, with 19 bases left between them. Germline V CDR1 and CDR2: MNHEY, SVGAGI. The CDR3 is 15 amino acids. The CDR3 region is CATHRKGRGTGELFF. Written as DNA, the CDR3 is TGTGCCACACATAGGAAGGGTCGGGGCACCGGGGAGCTGTTTTTT.

The chain links TRBV28 to TRBJ1-5; D is perhaps TRBD1 (5 bases). The germline V and J ends were trimmed by 5 bases and 1 base, with 12 bases remaining between them. CDR3 size: 15 residues. Germline V gives CDR1 MDHEN, CDR2 SYDVKM. CDR3 bases: TGTGCCAGCAGTCGTCCCCGGGGGAGCAATCAGCCCCAGCATTTT. Protein sequence: CASSRPRGSNQPQHF.

This sequence joins TRBV2 and TRBJ1-2; no definite D call. The CDR3 consists of 13 residues. The germline CDR1 and CDR2 sequences are SNHLY and FYNNEI. Trimming shortened V by 3 bases and J by 6 bases, and 11 bases separated the two germline ends. The CDR3 is CASSEGRADGYTF. For the CDR3, the DNA is TGTGCCAGCAGTGAGGGGAGGGCTGATGGCTACACCTTC. The whole variable domain, remainder taken from reference TRBV2 and TRBJ1-2, is EPEVTQTPSHQVTQMGQEVILRCVPISNHLYFYWYRQILGQKVEFLVSFYNNEISEKSEIFDDQFSVERPDGSNFTLKIRSTKLEDSAMYFCASSEGRADGYTFGSGTRLTVV.

The rearrangement uses TRBV4-3 and TRBJ2-7, with TRBD2 matching over 14 bases. The germline V gene encodes CDR1 LGHNA and CDR2 YSLEER. Unmatched junction bases numbered 9, after V lost 0 bases and J lost 2 bases. This CDR3 is 19 amino acids long. The DNA for the CDR3 is TGCGCCAGCAGCCAAGAGGCGGGACTAGCGGGGGTCAATCCCTACGAGCAGTACTTC. Its protein product is CASSQEAGLAGVNPYEQYF.

The rearrangement joins TRBV19 to TRBJ2-2; 8 nucleotides agree with TRBD2. With 6 bases clipped from V and 8 bases from J, the junction kept 14 bases outside the gene matches. Germline V gives CDR1 LNHDA, CDR2 SQIVND (reference sequence). This CDR3 region has 16 residues. CDR3 in DNA: TGTGCCAGTAGCATTACCGGCGGGGGGAGTTCTGGGGAGCTGTTTTTT. This gives the protein CASSITGGGSSGELFF.

The chain couples TRBV5-1 to TRBJ2-7; D remains ambiguous. The length of the CDR3 is 12 residues. The germline V and J ends were trimmed by 3 bases and 0 bases, with 4 bases remaining between them. Germline V gives CDR1 SGHRS, CDR2 YFSETQ. CDR3 sequence reads: CASSSGSYEQYF. CDR3 coding DNA: TGCGCCAGCAGCTCAGGCTCCTACGAGCAGTACTTC.

The V call is TRBV30, the J call TRBJ1-2; possible D gene TRBD1, 5 bases. This CDR3 contains 12 residues. The V end was cut by 5 bases, the J end by 2 bases, with 9 bases between. CDR1 and CDR2 (germline): GTSNPN, SVGIG (reference sequence). The CDR3 is CAWDSRNYGYTF. CDR3 sequence (DNA): TGTGCCTGGGACAGCCGGAACTATGGCTACACCTTC.

The chain combines TRBV7-2 with TRBJ1-6; tentative D call: TRBD1 (6 bases). This CDR3 spans 15 amino acids. In germline, CDR1 is SGHTA, CDR2 FQGNSA. V lost 0 bases, J lost 7 bases, and 10 bases lay in between. For the CDR3, the DNA is TGTGCCAGCAGCTTAGCTACAGGGATAAATTCACCCCTCCACTTT. Its translation: CASSLATGINSPLHF.

J is TRBJ2-5 and V is TRBV19; D is unresolved. The V gene lost 6 bases and the J gene lost 3 bases, with 5 bases spanning the gap. CDR3 length: 11 amino acids. The germline V gene encodes CDR1 LNHDA and CDR2 SQIVND (reference sequence). CDR3: CASRREETQYF. The CDR3, as DNA: TGTGCCAGTAGGAGAGAAGAGACCCAGTACTTC.

This rearrangement joins TRBV3-1 (or the pseudogene TRBV3-2) to TRBJ1-4; D uncertain. The CDR3 runs to 12 residues. Trimming took off 4 bases at V and 4 bases at J, with 4 bases between the two ends. Germline values: CDR1 LGHDT, CDR2 YNNKEL (reference sequence). The CDR3 here is CASSLRNEKLFF. DNA of the CDR3: TGTGCCAGCAGCCTCCGTAATGAAAAACTGTTTTTT.

The chain couples TRBV10-3 to TRBJ2-2, with 13 bases matching TRBD2. From germline, CDR1 is ENHRY and CDR2 SYGVKD. This CDR3 region has 17 residues. J was trimmed by 5 bases and V by 10 bases; bases with no gene match: 13. For the CDR3, the DNA is TGTGCCACCCAAGGGCGACTAGCGGGGGGAGGTACCGGGGAGCTGTTTTTT. This gives the protein CATQGRLAGGGTGELFF.